This is a list of T cell receptor beta chains from one sample in a study of identical twins. TCRdb re-called the 5' RACE reads through MiXCR, storing one row per CDR3 protein. The sample has about 700,000 distinct CDR3 sequences; 5.5% to 7.5% are singletons. Material: naive T cells sorted from blood. The receptors were gathered from a man aged 18 to 29 in good health. The CDR3 runs from the conserved cysteine through the conserved F or W. Fields, in order: J gene, D gene, clone size, V gene, CDR3 DNA, CDR3 protein. A D gene is named only where the DNA matches it firmly. Only part of the rows carry a size: once, few, many, or a class if the clone is expanded.

J gene: TRBJ2-1
D gene: NA
clone size: few
V gene: TRBV20-1
CDR3 DNA: TGCAGTGCTAGTTCGGTGGGTGAGCAGTTCTTC
CDR3 protein: CSASSVGEQFF

J gene: TRBJ2-1
D gene: NA
clone size: NA
V gene: TRBV7-3
CDR3 DNA: TGTGCCAGCACCTTGTCTGTAGGGGTCTCCTACAATGAGCAGTTCTTC
CDR3 protein: CASTLSVGVSYNEQFF

J gene: TRBJ2-1
D gene: NA
clone size: NA
V gene: TRBV14
CDR3 DNA: TGTGCCAGCAGCCATGTGGGAGGCCCCTACAATGAGCAGTTCTTC
CDR3 protein: CASSHVGGPYNEQFF

J gene: TRBJ2-5
D gene: NA
clone size: many
V gene: TRBV20-1
CDR3 DNA: TGCAGTGCTAGAGAGCTCGGGGGCCGAAGGGAGACCCAGTACTTC
CDR3 protein: CSARELGGRRETQYF

J gene: TRBJ2-1
D gene: TRBD2
clone size: few
V gene: TRBV4-2
CDR3 DNA: TGTGCCAGCAGCCAAGACGTGTGGCGGGAGGGGTACAATGAGCAGTTCTTC
CDR3 protein: CASSQDVWREGYNEQFF

J gene: TRBJ2-1
D gene: NA
clone size: many
V gene: TRBV9
CDR3 DNA: TGTGCCAGCAGCCTACGACAACAGGCCCCGTCCTACAATGAGCAGTTCTTC
CDR3 protein: CASSLRQQAPSYNEQFF

J gene: TRBJ1-3
D gene: NA
clone size: many
V gene: TRBV10-3
CDR3 DNA: TGTGCCATCGCTCAGTACTCTGGAAACACCATATATTTT
CDR3 protein: CAIAQYSGNTIYF

J gene: TRBJ1-4
D gene: NA
clone size: many
V gene: TRBV12-3/TRBV12-4
CDR3 DNA: TGTGCCAGCGGAGACAGACATGAAAAACTGTTTTTT
CDR3 protein: CASGDRHEKLFF

J gene: TRBJ2-1
D gene: NA
clone size: many
V gene: TRBV12-5
CDR3 DNA: TGTGCTAGTGGTCCCGGGCGGGCAACCTACAATGAGCAGTTCTTC
CDR3 protein: CASGPGRATYNEQFF

J gene: TRBJ2-7
D gene: NA
clone size: few
V gene: TRBV20-1
CDR3 DNA: TGCAGTGCTAGAGATTCACGGGGCGTAATTACCTACGAGCAGTACTTC
CDR3 protein: CSARDSRGVITYEQYF

J gene: TRBJ2-1
D gene: NA
clone size: many
V gene: TRBV20-1
CDR3 DNA: TGCAGTGCTAGAGAGGCCTACGGCTCCTACAATGAGCAGTTCTTC
CDR3 protein: CSAREAYGSYNEQFF

J gene: TRBJ2-2
D gene: TRBD2
clone size: NA
V gene: TRBV5-1
CDR3 DNA: TGCGCCAGCAGCTCCGGACTAGCGGGAGGGCCTGTAACCGGGGAGCTGTTTTTT
CDR3 protein: CASSSGLAGGPVTGELFF

J gene: TRBJ2-3
D gene: TRBD2
clone size: NA
V gene: TRBV12-3/TRBV12-4
CDR3 DNA: TGTGCCAGCGGTCTCGCAGGCCAGACTAGCGGGAGGGCAGATGCGCAGTATTTT
CDR3 protein: CASGLAGQTSGRADAQYF

J gene: TRBJ2-3
D gene: NA
clone size: few
V gene: TRBV6-5
CDR3 DNA: TGTGCCAGCAGTTACACAGGGTCAGATACGCAGTATTTT
CDR3 protein: CASSYTGSDTQYF

J gene: TRBJ2-2
D gene: NA
clone size: many
V gene: TRBV9
CDR3 DNA: TGTGCCAGCAGCGTACAATCCACCGGGGAGCTGTTTTTT
CDR3 protein: CASSVQSTGELFF

J gene: TRBJ2-3
D gene: NA
clone size: NA
V gene: TRBV7-6
CDR3 DNA: TGTGCCAGCAGCTTAACCGGGACCCGGGGAGATACGCAGTATTTT
CDR3 protein: CASSLTGTRGDTQYF

J gene: TRBJ1-5
D gene: NA
clone size: many
V gene: TRBV21-1
CDR3 DNA: NA
CDR3 protein: CASSKVGQGSAVQPQHF

J gene: TRBJ2-3
D gene: NA
clone size: NA
V gene: TRBV11-2
CDR3 DNA: TGTGCCAGCAGTCCACTAGCCTCCACAGATACGCAGTATTTT
CDR3 protein: CASSPLASTDTQYF

J gene: TRBJ2-3
D gene: NA
clone size: few
V gene: TRBV3-1
CDR3 DNA: TGTGCCAGCAGCCAATCTCTATCGATGATCACAGATACGCAGTATTTT
CDR3 protein: CASSQSLSMITDTQYF

J gene: TRBJ2-2
D gene: NA
clone size: few
V gene: TRBV28
CDR3 DNA: TGTGCCAGCAGTATACAGGGGACTAACACCGGGGAGCTGTTTTTT
CDR3 protein: CASSIQGTNTGELFF

J gene: TRBJ2-7
D gene: NA
clone size: NA
V gene: TRBV4-2
CDR3 DNA: TGTGCCAGCAGCCAGGCCGGGACAAAGTACGAGCAGTACTTC
CDR3 protein: CASSQAGTKYEQYF

J gene: TRBJ2-3
D gene: TRBD2
clone size: NA
V gene: TRBV29-1
CDR3 DNA: TGCAGCGTGGGGGGACTAGCGGGGGATACGCAGTATTTT
CDR3 protein: CSVGGLAGDTQYF

J gene: TRBJ2-3
D gene: TRBD2
clone size: many
V gene: TRBV5-1
CDR3 DNA: TGCGCCAGCAGCTTGGCCGCGACGGGAGGTTACACAGATACGCAGTATTTT
CDR3 protein: CASSLAATGGYTDTQYF

J gene: TRBJ2-6
D gene: TRBD1
clone size: NA
V gene: TRBV10-1
CDR3 DNA: TGCGCCAGCAGTGAGTCGAAAGACAGGGGGCGATTTGGGGCCAACGTCCTGACTTTC
CDR3 protein: CASSESKDRGRFGANVLTF

J gene: TRBJ2-1
D gene: NA
clone size: NA
V gene: TRBV5-6
CDR3 DNA: TGTGCCAGCAGCTTCAACGGGGCCTCAAATGAGCAGTTCTTC
CDR3 protein: CASSFNGASNEQFF

J gene: TRBJ2-7
D gene: NA
clone size: few
V gene: TRBV18
CDR3 DNA: TGTGCCAGCTCACGGGCAGACCAGAGCTCCTACGAGCAGTACTTC
CDR3 protein: CASSRADQSSYEQYF

J gene: TRBJ2-3
D gene: NA
clone size: few
V gene: TRBV11-2
CDR3 DNA: TGTGCCAGCAGCTTTGACCCCGTCGCTTTAGCCGATACGCAGTATTTT
CDR3 protein: CASSFDPVALADTQYF

J gene: TRBJ1-5
D gene: TRBD1
clone size: few
V gene: TRBV7-9
CDR3 DNA: TGTGCCAGCAGCGCAACAGGGGGCGGCAATCAGCCCCAGCATTTT
CDR3 protein: CASSATGGGNQPQHF

J gene: TRBJ1-2
D gene: TRBD1
clone size: NA
V gene: TRBV13
CDR3 DNA: TGTGCCAGCAGCTTGACAGGGGGCGTCTATGGCTACACCTTC
CDR3 protein: CASSLTGGVYGYTF

J gene: TRBJ2-1
D gene: NA
clone size: few
V gene: TRBV4-1
CDR3 DNA: TGCGCCAGCAGCCAAGAAACATCGCTACGATACAATGAGCAGTTCTTC
CDR3 protein: CASSQETSLRYNEQFF

J gene: TRBJ2-1
D gene: NA
clone size: many
V gene: TRBV15
CDR3 DNA: TGTGCCACCAGCAGAGATGGAGCCTCGTACAATGAGCAGTTCTTC
CDR3 protein: CATSRDGASYNEQFF

J gene: TRBJ2-4
D gene: NA
clone size: many
V gene: TRBV25-1
CDR3 DNA: TGTGCCAGCAGTGACCCTAGAGACATTCAGTACTTC
CDR3 protein: CASSDPRDIQYF

J gene: TRBJ1-1
D gene: NA
clone size: many
V gene: TRBV2
CDR3 DNA: TGTGCCAGCAGGCAGGACGGTAGAGTGGGGACTGAAGCTTTCTTT
CDR3 protein: CASRQDGRVGTEAFF